The 32 T cell receptor beta chains below all came from one sample that was sequenced in a study of neurological immune-mediated disorders. One entry per CDR3 protein, called by TCRdb with MiXCR from the 5' RACE reads. The sample carries some 60,000 distinct CDR3 sequences, about 2.5% recorded once. The source material was PBMCs. These receptor sequences come from a man in his fifties with multiple sclerosis.

This clonotype was found many times. The chain carries TRBV27 and TRBJ2-2, with 7 bases fitting TRBD1. Germline V lookup: CDR1 MNHEY, CDR2 SMNVEV (reference sequence). This CDR3 comprises 15 residues. V trimming: 4 bases; J trimming: 6 bases; junction bases outside the gene matches: 8. In nucleotides, the CDR3 is TGTGCCAGCAGTTCTCAGGGGGTCTGGGCCGGGGAGCTGTTTTTT. As protein: CASSSQGVWAGELFF.

This clonotype was picked up many times. The V call is TRBV3-1, the J call TRBJ1-6, with a possible D match to TRBD1 (6 bases). CDR1 LGHDT and CDR2 YNNKEL come from the germline V gene (reference sequence). V lost 3 bases and J 14 bases, leaving 23 bases between the germline ends. The CDR3 covers 16 residues. CDR3 nucleotides: TGTGCCAGCAGCCAGGATCCCGGGACTTCCAGGGGCTCCCTCCACTTT. Translated: CASSQDPGTSRGSLHF.

This clonotype was recorded at least ten times. The rearrangement links TRBV20-1 to TRBJ1-2; 8 bases map to TRBD1. The V gene's germline CDR1 is DFQATT and CDR2 SNEGSKA (reference sequence). V gave up 0 bases and J gave up 7 bases; unmatched junction bases: 10. The CDR3 covers 15 residues. This chain's CDR3 is CSARDSMTGVTGYTF. CDR3 coding DNA: TGCAGTGCTAGAGATTCCATGACAGGGGTAACTGGCTACACCTTC.

This clonotype was observed many times. This sequence joins TRBV12-3 or TRBV12-4 and TRBJ2-2, with 9 positions matching TRBD1. The CDR3 covers 15 residues. After removal of 6 bases from V and 4 bases from J, the junction contained 6 bases not matched to a gene. The CDR3: CASSETGGFTGELFF. The CDR3 bases are TGTGCCAGCAGCGAGACAGGGGGATTCACCGGGGAGCTGTTTTTT.

Many counts were recorded for this clonotype. The CDR3 spells CASSYDRRGEAFF. As DNA, the CDR3 is TGTGCCAGCAGTTACGACCGAAGGGGAGAAGCTTTCTTT. The chain joins TRBV6-5 to TRBJ1-1; possibly TRBD1 for D (5 bases). The germline V and J ends were trimmed by 2 bases and 8 bases, with 12 bases remaining between them. CDR3 length: 13 residues. Germline values: CDR1 MNHEY, CDR2 SVGAGI.

This clonotype was found many times. The V call is TRBV29-1, the J call TRBJ1-3; a weak D match, TRBD1 (5 bases). This CDR3 region has 15 residues. CDR1 SQVTM and CDR2 ANQGSEA come from the germline V gene. The V end lost 0 bases, the J end lost 2 bases, and 11 bases lay between the germline ends. The CDR3 spells CSVEDGRGPGNTIYF. The DNA of the CDR3 is TGCAGCGTTGAAGATGGTCGGGGCCCTGGAAACACCATATATTTT. Based on the CDR3 plus reference TRBV29-1 and TRBJ1-3, the full variable domain is SAVISQKPSRDICQRGTSLTIQCQVDSQVTMMFWYRQQPGQSLTLIATANQGSEATYESGFVIDKFPISRPNLTFSTLTVSNMSPEDSSIYLCSVEDGRGPGNTIYFGEGSWLTVV.

This clonotype has a count of ten or more. The chain employs TRBV6-5 and TRBJ2-3; 13 nucleotides align to TRBD2. The CDR3 has 15 amino acids. Germline loops: CDR1 MNHEY, CDR2 SVGAGI. V lost 6 bases to trimming and J lost 1 base; unmatched junction nucleotides: 1. The DNA of the CDR3 is TGTGCCAGCAGCGGACTAGCGGGGGGCACAGATACGCAGTATTTT. Translated, it gives CASSGLAGGTDTQYF.

At least ten counts were recorded for this clonotype. The rearrangement links TRBV12-3 or TRBV12-4 to TRBJ2-6, with 7 bases identical to TRBD1. The CDR3 extends over 17 amino acids. After removal of 5 bases from V and 0 bases from J, the junction contained 7 bases not matched to a gene. As DNA, the CDR3 is TGTGCCAGCAGTACGACAGGGCTCCTCTCTGGGGCCAACGTCCTGACTTTC. Amino acid sequence: CASSTTGLLSGANVLTF.

Ten or more counts support this clonotype. The chain combines TRBV7-2 with TRBJ2-7; the D call may be TRBD1 or TRBD2 (5 bases each). Trimming cost V 1 base and J 2 bases, with 6 bases left between them. Germline V CDR1 and CDR2: SGHTA, FQGNSA. This CDR3 contains 13 residues. CDR3 amino acids: CASSLGGPYEQYF. The DNA for the CDR3 is TGTGCCAGCAGCTTAGGGGGACCCTACGAGCAGTACTTC.

This clonotype was counted at least ten times. V and J are TRBV29-1 and TRBJ2-5; no reliable D call. In germline, CDR1 is SQVTM, CDR2 ANQGSEA. Trimming cost V 3 bases and J 2 bases, with 7 bases left between them. The CDR3 spans 12 residues. CDR3 nucleotides: TGCAGCGTTGATGCAGGACAAGAGACCCAGTACTTC. It codes for CSVDAGQETQYF. Combining the CDR3 with reference TRBV29-1 and TRBJ2-5 gives the whole variable domain SAVISQKPSRDICQRGTSLTIQCQVDSQVTMMFWYRQQPGQSLTLIATANQGSEATYESGFVIDKFPISRPNLTFSTLTVSNMSPEDSSIYLCSVDAGQETQYFGPGTRLLVL.

This clonotype was counted ten times or more. The chain uses TRBV6-5 and TRBJ2-7; TRBD1 agrees at 8 bases. Germline V CDR1 and CDR2: MNHEY, SVGAGI. There are 16 residues in the CDR3. With 0 bases clipped from V and 2 bases from J, the junction kept 6 bases outside the gene matches. The CDR3 DNA sequence: TGTGCCAGCAGTTACTCTACTCCGGGACAGGCCTACGAGCAGTACTTC. Translating gives CASSYSTPGQAYEQYF.

This clonotype was counted ten times or more. The chain employs TRBV2 and TRBJ1-1; D unclear. Trimming pared 8 bases from V and 6 bases from J, leaving 13 bases between. Per germline, CDR1 SNHLY and CDR2 FYNNEI. The CDR3 contains 12 residues. The CDR3 region has the DNA TGTGCCAGCGAAATAAGAGGGTCTGAAGCTTTCTTT. Translated: CASEIRGSEAFF.

Ten or more counts support this clonotype. This chain uses TRBV6-5 with TRBJ2-7, with D uncertain. Trimming stripped 5 bases from V and 5 bases from J, with 10 bases between. The CDR3 totals 12 residues. Germline-derived CDR1 and CDR2 are MNHEY and SVGAGI. CDR3 in amino acids: CASSTTINEQYF. The CDR3 DNA reads as TGTGCCAGCAGTACTACGATCAACGAGCAGTACTTC.

A few counts support this clonotype. A much more abundant neighbour one base away suggests this may be a read error. CDR3 protein: CASSVRKSSYEQYF. The DNA of the CDR3 is TGTGCCAGCAGCGTAAGGAAGAGCTCCTACGAGCAGTACTTC. V usage is TRBV9 and J usage is TRBJ2-7; no definite D call. Germline loops: CDR1 SGDLS, CDR2 YYNGEE. The ends were cut back, 1 base at V and 0 bases at J, with 8 bases in the middle. The CDR3 loop spans 14 amino acids.

This clonotype showed up many times. The chain uses TRBV5-1 and TRBJ1-1; D gene unclear. Germline V gene data show CDR1 as SGHRS and CDR2 as YFSETQ. There are 12 residues in the CDR3. V gave up 1 base and J gave up 1 base, with 2 bases separating them. DNA for the CDR3: TGCGCCAGCAGCTTGAAGAACACTGAAGCTTTCTTT. Translation: CASSLKNTEAFF.

In this sample, this clonotype turned up many times. The V and J genes are TRBV30 and TRBJ2-2; D tentatively fits TRBD1 or TRBD2 (5 bases each). This CDR3 comprises 15 residues. Germline V gene sequence: CDR1 GTSNPN, CDR2 SVGIG (reference sequence). The V and J ends lost 3 bases and 0 bases respectively, with 11 bases between them. The CDR3 DNA reads as TGTGCCTGGAGCAGGGACGGACCGAACACCGGGGAGCTGTTTTTT. It translates to CAWSRDGPNTGELFF.

This clonotype was recorded many times. The chain is built from TRBV20-1 and TRBJ1-1; weak D call: TRBD1 (6 bases). Per the germline V gene, CDR1 is DFQATT and CDR2 is SNEGSKA (reference sequence). Trimming left V 6 bases short and J 3 bases short, with 14 bases between. This CDR3 has 13 amino acids. The CDR3 is CSAAGAGDTEAFF. The CDR3 DNA reads TGCAGTGCAGCAGGGGCCGGGGACACTGAAGCTTTCTTT.

This clonotype has a count of ten or more. The chain has TRBV11-2 and TRBJ2-2; D tentatively fits TRBD1 or TRBD2 (6 bases each). Germline V gene data show CDR1 as SGHAT and CDR2 as FQNNGV. The CDR3 is made up of 16 amino acids. With 0 bases removed from V and 8 bases from J, the gap between germline ends came to 16 bases. CDR3 DNA: TGTGCCAGCAGCTTAGAGCCTTGGGGGGCGGCGGGGGAGCTGTTTTTT. Translation: CASSLEPWGAAGELFF.

This clonotype was counted ten times or more. The chain is built from TRBV3-1 and TRBJ1-6, with 8 nucleotides matching TRBD1. The V and J ends lost 3 bases and 8 bases, in that order; junction bases with no gene match: 3. Germline V lookup: CDR1 LGHDT, CDR2 YNNKEL (reference sequence). The CDR3 has 14 amino acids. CDR3 nucleotides: TGTGCCAGCAGCCAGGGACAGGCGTATTCACCCCTCCACTTT. This sequence encodes CASSQGQAYSPLHF.

This clonotype was counted many times. V gene TRBV9 combines with J gene TRBJ2-6; 7 nucleotides agree with TRBD1. Per germline, CDR1 SGDLS and CDR2 YYNGEE. The CDR3 length is 15 residues. V lost 3 bases to trimming and J lost 4 bases; unmatched junction nucleotides: 4. CDR3 in DNA: TGTGCCAGCAGCGCGCAGGGGGTCGGGGCCAACGTCCTGACTTTC. It yields the protein CASSAQGVGANVLTF.

This clonotype came up many times. The chain carries TRBV7-9 and TRBJ1-5; maybe TRBD1 (5 bases). CDR3 length: 15 residues. Germline CDR1 is SEHNR and CDR2 is FQNEAQ (reference sequence). Trimming removed 4 bases from V and 3 bases from J, with 13 bases in between. CDR3 region: CASSSSDTPNQPQHF. CDR3 bases: TGTGCCAGCAGCTCCTCGGACACCCCCAATCAGCCCCAGCATTTT.

This clonotype was observed at least ten times. V and J are TRBV4-3 and TRBJ2-7, with D perhaps given as TRBD1 or TRBD2 (5 bases each). Trimming pared 3 bases from V and 1 base from J, leaving 10 bases between. Per germline, CDR1 LGHNA and CDR2 YSLEER. The length of the CDR3 is 14 residues. DNA for the CDR3: TGCGCCAGCAGCCACGGGACCGATTCCTACGAGCAGTACTTC. Its translation is CASSHGTDSYEQYF.

Many counts were recorded for this clonotype. V gene TRBV24-1 combines with J gene TRBJ1-5; D remains ambiguous. Trimming stripped 6 bases from V and 2 bases from J, with 7 bases between. In germline, CDR1 is KGHDR, CDR2 SFDVKD. The CDR3 is 13 residues long. CDR3 coding DNA: TGTGCCACCAGTTTAACAGGCAATCAGCCCCAGCATTTT. It specifies CATSLTGNQPQHF.

This clonotype appeared many times. The V and J genes are TRBV12-3 or TRBV12-4 and TRBJ2-2, with a possible D match to TRBD2 (7 bases). The CDR3 sequence is 13 residues long. Trimming took 10 bases from V and 6 from J, leaving 15 bases between them. For the CDR3, the DNA is TGTGCCAACCGGGGAGGGGGTGCCGGGGAGCTGTTTTTT. Protein: CANRGGGAGELFF.

This clonotype showed up many times. J is TRBJ1-5 and V is TRBV5-1; 9 bases are shared with TRBD1. The CDR3 loop spans 16 amino acids. V lost 4 bases and J lost 4; bases outside the gene matches: 9. From germline, CDR1 is SGHRS and CDR2 YFSETQ. The CDR3 coding sequence is TGCGCCAGCAGCCCGGGACAGGGCGGTAATAATCAGCCCCAGCATTTT. Translating it yields CASSPGQGGNNQPQHF.

The table lists this clonotype with many counts. The CDR3, as DNA: TGTGCCAGTAGTACCCCCCGGACCCAGTACAATGAGCAGTTCTTC. It yields the protein CASSTPRTQYNEQFF. The chain is built from TRBV19 and TRBJ2-1, with D unclear. Germline values: CDR1 LNHDA, CDR2 SQIVND (reference sequence). The CDR3 loop spans 15 amino acids. The ends were cut back, 4 bases at V and 4 bases at J, with 14 bases in the middle.

This clonotype appeared many times. The V gene is TRBV7-6, the J gene TRBJ2-7; D uncertain. This CDR3 is built from 13 residues. V was shortened by 5 bases and J by 1 base, with 9 bases between the two germline ends. Germline V gene lookup returns CDR1 SGHVS and CDR2 FNYEAQ. The CDR3 spells CASSRRISYEQYF. The CDR3 DNA reads TGTGCCAGCAGCCGCAGGATTTCCTACGAGCAGTACTTC.

This clonotype was seen ten or more times. V and J are TRBV30 and TRBJ2-2; 7 bases fit TRBD2. The J segment lost 5 bases and the V segment lost 2 bases, leaving 2 bases of the junction unmatched. The germline gives CDR1 GTSNPN, CDR2 SVGIG (reference sequence). The CDR3 consists of 13 residues. The CDR3 nucleotides read TGTGCCTGGAGTCCCGGGGGGACCGGGGAGCTGTTTTTT. This translates into CAWSPGGTGELFF.

In its sample, this clonotype was seen a few times. The chain recombines TRBV7-8 with TRBJ2-2; D is ambiguous. The CDR3 is 15 amino acids. Germline lookup yields CDR1 SGHVS and CDR2 FQNEAQ. V was cut by 2 bases and J by 3 bases, with 10 bases left in between. The CDR3 reads CASSLISSYTGELFF. Here the CDR3 DNA reads TGTGCCAGCAGCTTAATTAGTTCGTACACCGGGGAGCTGTTTTTT.

This clonotype appeared many times. The chain has TRBV12-3 or TRBV12-4 and TRBJ2-1, with D maybe TRBD1 (6 bases). V dropped 6 bases and J dropped 2 bases, with 17 bases sitting between them. This CDR3 contains 16 residues. As DNA, the CDR3 is TGTGCCAGCAGCCCCGTGAGGGGGAAACCCTACAATGAGCAGTTCTTC. Translated, it gives CASSPVRGKPYNEQFF.

This clonotype was found many times. The chain is built from TRBV7-8 and TRBJ2-3, with D perhaps being TRBD1 or TRBD2 (6 bases each). The V gene lost 2 bases and the J gene lost 1 base, with 10 bases spanning the gap. The CDR3 loop spans 15 amino acids. Germline V gene sequence: CDR1 SGHVS, CDR2 FQNEAQ. Here the CDR3 DNA reads TGTGCCAGCAGCTTACCGGGGGCGGGCACAGATACGCAGTATTTT. It yields the protein CASSLPGAGTDTQYF.

This clonotype has a count of ten or more. The chain combines TRBV5-1 with TRBJ2-5; possible D gene TRBD2, 7 bases. Germline V CDR1 and CDR2: SGHRS, YFSETQ. The CDR3 runs to 17 residues. The V end was cut by 3 bases, the J end by 2 bases, with 20 bases between. CDR3 coding DNA: TGCGCCAGCAGCTCAGGGGCGGAGCGGGGACTACAAGAGACCCAGTACTTC. Encoded protein: CASSSGAERGLQETQYF.